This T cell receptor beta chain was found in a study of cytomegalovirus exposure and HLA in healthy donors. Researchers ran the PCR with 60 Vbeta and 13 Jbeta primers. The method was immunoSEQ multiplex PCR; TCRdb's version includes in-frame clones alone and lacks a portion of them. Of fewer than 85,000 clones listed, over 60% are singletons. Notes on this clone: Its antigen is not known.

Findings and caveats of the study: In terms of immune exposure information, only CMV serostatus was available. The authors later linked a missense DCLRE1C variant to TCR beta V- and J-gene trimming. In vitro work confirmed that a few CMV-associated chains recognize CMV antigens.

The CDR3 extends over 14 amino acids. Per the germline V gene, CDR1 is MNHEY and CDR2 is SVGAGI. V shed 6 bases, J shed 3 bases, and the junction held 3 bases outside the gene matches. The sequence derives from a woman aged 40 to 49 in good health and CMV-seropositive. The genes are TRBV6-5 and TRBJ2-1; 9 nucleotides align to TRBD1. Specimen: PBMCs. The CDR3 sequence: CASRRDRDYNEQFF. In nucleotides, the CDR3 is TGTGCCAGCAGAAGGGACAGGGACTACAATGAGCAGTTCTTC.